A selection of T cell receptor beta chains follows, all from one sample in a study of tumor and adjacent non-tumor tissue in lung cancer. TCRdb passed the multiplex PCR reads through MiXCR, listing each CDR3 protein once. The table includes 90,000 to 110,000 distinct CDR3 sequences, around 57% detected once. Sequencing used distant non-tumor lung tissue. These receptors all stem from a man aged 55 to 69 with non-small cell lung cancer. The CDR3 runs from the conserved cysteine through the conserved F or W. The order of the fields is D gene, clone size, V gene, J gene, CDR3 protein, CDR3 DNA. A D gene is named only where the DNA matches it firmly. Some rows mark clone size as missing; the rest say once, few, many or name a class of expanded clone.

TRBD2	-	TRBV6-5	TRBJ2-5	CASTQRWGGKQEAQYF	TGTGCCAGCACCCAGAGGTGGGGGGGTAAACAAGAGGCCCAGTACTTC
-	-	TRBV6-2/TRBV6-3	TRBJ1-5	CASNRRGGNQPQHF	TGTGCCAGCAATCGACGGGGCGGCAATCAGCCCCAGCATTTT
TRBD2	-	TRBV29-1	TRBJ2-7	CIAGLARNEQHF	TGCATCGCCGGACTAGCGAGGAACGAGCAGCACTTC
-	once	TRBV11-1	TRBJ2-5	CASRSDTYQETQYF	TGTGCCAGTAGATCGGATACGTACCAAGAGACCCAGTATTTC
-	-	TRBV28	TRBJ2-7	CASSLWRGRGYEQYF	TGTGCCAGCAGTTTATGGAGGGGAAGGGGTTACGAGCAGTACTTC
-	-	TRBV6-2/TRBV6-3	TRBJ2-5	CASSLLVAGIQETQYF	TGTGCCAGCAGCCTCCTCGTCGCCGGAATCCAAGAGACCCAGTACTTC
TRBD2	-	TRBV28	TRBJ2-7	CANSKLAGVYEQNF	TGTGCCAACAGTAAACTAGCGGGAGTATACGAGCAGAACTTC
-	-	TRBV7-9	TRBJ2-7	CASSLSDSLLGEQHF	TGTGCCAGCAGCCTAAGCGACAGCCTATTGGGCGAGCAGCACTTC
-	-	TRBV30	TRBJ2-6	CAWDRVAGANVLTF	TGTGCCTGGGACCGCGTTGCAGGGGCCAACGTCCTGACTTTC
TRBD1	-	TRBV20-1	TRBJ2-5	CRAPGQGQEAQYF	TGCAGGGCTCCCGGACAGGGACAAGAGGCCCAGTACTTC
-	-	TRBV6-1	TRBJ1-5	CASQLNPRGTRNQPHHF	TGTGCCAGCCAACTCAACCCGCGGGGTACCCGTAACCAGCCCCATCATTTT
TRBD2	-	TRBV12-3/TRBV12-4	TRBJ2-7	CASSSELASEQCF	TGTGCCAGCAGTTCCGAACTAGCGTCCGAACAGTGCTTC
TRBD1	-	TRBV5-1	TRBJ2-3	CASSPTGGTDTQYF	TGCGCCAGCAGTCCTACAGGGGGCACAGATACGCAGTATTTT
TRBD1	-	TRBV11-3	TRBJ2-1	CASSYRTPSGRGGTNEQLF	TGTGCCAGCAGCTACCGGACACCCTCAGGGCGAGGGGGCACCAATGAGCAGCTCTTC
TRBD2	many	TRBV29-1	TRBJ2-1	CSVVLSGVSYNEQFF	TGCAGCGTCGTCCTTAGCGGGGTCTCCTACAATGAGCAGTTCTTC
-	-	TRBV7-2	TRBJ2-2	CASSPDRAVTGELYF	TGTGCCAGCAGCCCCGACCGCGCCGTCACCGGGGAGCTGTATTTT
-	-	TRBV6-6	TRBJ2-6	CANSSSGTDRGANVLSF	TGTGCCAACAGTTCTTCCGGGACGGACAGAGGGGCCAACGTCCTGAGTTTC
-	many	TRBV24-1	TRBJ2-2	CATSDFPRPGALTGELFF	TGTGCCACCAGTGATTTCCCTCGACCCGGGGCGCTCACCGGGGAGCTGTTTTTT
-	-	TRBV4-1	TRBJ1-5	CASSQDMGSNQSQHF	TGCGCCAGCAGCCAAGATATGGGGAGCAATCAGTCCCAGCATTTC
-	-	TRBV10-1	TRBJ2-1	CASSETAGRGPQNEQFF	TGCGCCAGTAGTGAGACTGCTGGCAGGGGCCCCCAGAATGAGCAGTTCTTC
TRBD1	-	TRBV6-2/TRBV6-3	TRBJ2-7	CASSRQGGRYKQYF	TGTGCCAGCAGTCGACAAGGGGGCCGGTACAAGCAGTACTTC
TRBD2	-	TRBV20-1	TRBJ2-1	CSARDQLAGGREQLF	TGCAGTGCTAGAGATCAGCTAGCGGGGGGGCGAGAGCAGTTATTC
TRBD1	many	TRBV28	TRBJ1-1	CASSKTGGDLEAFF	TGTGCCAGCAGCAAGACAGGGGGCGACCTAGAAGCTTTCTTT
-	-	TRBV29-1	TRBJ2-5	CSVEEASVQEIQYF	TGCAGCGTTGAAGAAGCTAGCGTACAAGAGATCCAGTACTTC
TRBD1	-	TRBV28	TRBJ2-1	CVTVKGAISYNEQFF	TGTGTCACCGTCAAGGGGGCTATCTCCTACAATGAGCAGTTCTTC
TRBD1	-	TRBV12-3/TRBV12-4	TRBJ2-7	CASSTTMERGRGYEQYF	TGTGCCAGCAGTACCACAATGGAGAGGGGGCGAGGTTACGAGCAGTATTTC
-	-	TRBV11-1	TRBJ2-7	CASSLLQGTLREQCF	TGTGCCAGCAGCTTACTACAAGGCACTTTGAGGGAGCAATGCTTC
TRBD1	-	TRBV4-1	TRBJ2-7	CARSQIGTVHEQYF	TGCGCCAGAAGCCAAATCGGGACAGTTCACGAGCAGTACTTC
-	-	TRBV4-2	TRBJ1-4	CASSQVSAGQNERLFF	TGTGCCAGCAGCCAAGTAAGTGCAGGCCAAAATGAAAGACTGTTTTTT
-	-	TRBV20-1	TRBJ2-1	CSARAGSGGEQFF	TGCAGTGCTAGGGCAGGTAGCGGAGGTGAGCAGTTCTTC
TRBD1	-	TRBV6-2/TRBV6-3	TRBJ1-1	CASSMTGVSAFF	TGTGCCAGCAGTATGACAGGGGTCTCGGCTTTCTTT
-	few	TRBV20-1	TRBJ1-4	CSVTGERWQGGVSDVEKLFF	TGCAGTGTTACCGGGGAAAGATGGCAGGGAGGAGTGAGTGATGTTGAAAAACTGTTTTTT
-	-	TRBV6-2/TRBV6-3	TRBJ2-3	CASSNSIAGTTDTQYF	TGCGCCAGCAGTAACTCGATCGCGGGAACCACAGATACGCAGTATTTT
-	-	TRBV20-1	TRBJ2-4	CSVRVAQLPLNIQYF	TGCAGTGTTAGAGTGGCCCAACTCCCCTTGAACATTCAGTACTTC
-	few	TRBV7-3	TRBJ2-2	CASSSEGWDTGELFF	TGTGCCAGCAGCTCCGAAGGTTGGGACACCGGGGAGCTGTTTTTT
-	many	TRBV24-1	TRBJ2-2	CATSDRRAGELFF	TGTGCCACCAGTGACCGGAGGGCCGGGGAGCTGTTTTTT
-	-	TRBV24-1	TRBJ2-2	CATNDPGQTTGELFF	TGTGCCACCAATGACCCGGGGCAGACCACCGGGGAGCTGTTTTTT
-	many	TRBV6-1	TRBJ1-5	CASSVGGSSNQPQHF	TGTGCCAGCAGTGTAGGGGGTTCAAGCAATCAGCCCCAGCATTTT
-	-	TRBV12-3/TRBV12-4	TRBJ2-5	CASSLNGAQYF	TGTGCCAGCAGTTTAAATGGGGCCCAGTACTTC